The source of this T cell receptor beta chain is a study of spatial heterogeneity in lung cancer (dated by TCRdb to between 2018 and 2021). A note on the overall study: More beta-chain than alpha-chain transcripts were consistently detected, likely reflecting higher beta-chain transcript abundance. A strong correlation was found between TCR transcript counts in tumor regions and a T cell transcriptional module score from matched bulk RNA-seq. In the raw uncorrected reads, each unique combination of TCR and UMI appeared on average more than ten times. TCR alpha and beta repertoires were quantitatively compared across multiple tumor regions, matched nontumor lung and blood in non-small cell lung cancer. Nonsynonymous mutation counts, determined by whole-exome sequencing of tumor tissue, were related to features of the TCR repertoire. Both alpha and beta chains were TCR-sequenced in samples taken at surgery, namely 220 tumor regions, more than 62 matched nontumor lung samples and 56 PBMC samples. The paper as a whole reports these results and caveats: Additional single-cell paired TCR alpha and beta sequencing was considered necessary to confirm, at a functional level, the hypothesis that regional TCRs recognize regional mutations. The tumor nonsynonymous mutation count correlated with the number of expanded alpha and beta TCRs within the tumor. TCR-seq coverage of tumor T cells was estimated at only approximately 7% for alpha chains and 11% to 15% for beta chains. Counts of ubiquitous and regional expanded TCRs correlated with counts of ubiquitous and regional nonsynonymous mutations, respectively.

CDR1 and CDR2 were assigned from the germline V gene as SGHRS and YFSETQ. From cysteine to phenylalanine, the CDR3 is 14 amino acids long. Only CDR3 DNA remains: 42 bases, in frame from the first base. The V and J ends are trimmed by 2 bases and 4 bases, leaving 12 bases between them. This clonotype has ten or more counts. Which antigen it targets is not known. Per-base quality was not reported, and no clone a single base away is much larger than it. The method was 5' RACE. Instrument on record: NextSeq 500. To allow correction of PCR and sequencing errors, the TCR library protocol tagged every TCR cDNA molecule with a unique molecular identifier. In the authors' own workflow: TCR identification, UMI-based error correction and CDR3 extraction were all carried out with Decombinator tools. TCRs above a frequency of 2 per 1,000, corresponding to the top 1% of the tumor frequency distribution, were defined as expanded. Expanded tumor TCRs were classed as regional if statistically deemed absent (corrected P<0.05) from at least one tumor region, otherwise ubiquitous. Renyi diversity was computed with the R vegan package after each repertoire had been subsampled 100 times to 5,000 TCRs. CDR3 similarity networks were constructed using string-kernel similarity of amino acid triplets, with links drawn between CDR3s whose pairwise similarity was above 0.82. TCRdb redid the processing of the public reads, applying fastp at Q25 and MiXCR, and retained in-frame beta chains. Each entry merges the rows of one CDR3 protein and shows their most common DNA and genes. These V and J calls rely on TCRdb rather than the paper's analysis. The sample contains about 28,000 distinct CDR3 sequences, approximately 6.5% of them found a single time. The top ten clones comprise 24% of the sample.

According to the study, the label for this sample's time point signals: sample taken at primary tumor resection. The donors were around 69 patients from the lung TRACERx cohort who had early-stage, untreated non-small cell lung cancer. Whole RNA extracted from tumor and nontumor lung tissue, or from cryopreserved PBMC samples, was used for TCR sequencing without cell sorting. Patients were selected for TCR sequencing only if sufficient RNA was available from at least two tumor regions. Before selection, tumor and adjacent nontumor lung specimens were reviewed by a lung pathologist. The origin of this receptor is a male donor with early-stage non-small cell lung cancer. The V and J segments used are TRBV5-1 and TRBJ1-1; TRBD1 might be the D gene, on 6 matching bases. The sequences come from lung tumor tissue, collected at surgery. The CDR3 region reads CASSFGGRGTEAFF. The DNA is as follows: TGCGCCAGCAGCTTCGGGGGGCGGGGCACTGAAGCTTTCTTT.